These 11 T cell receptor beta chains originate from one sample sequenced in a study of CD8 T cells in Susac syndrome. cDNA came from about 0.46 to 1 ug RNA primed by random hexamers. TCRdb reprocessed the immunoSEQ multiplex PCR reads with MiXCR, giving one entry per CDR3 protein. The data hold tens of thousands of distinct CDR3 sequences, with 90% to 95% observed a single time. The specimen was CD4+ T cells from PBMCs. These receptors were obtained from a human donor with Susac syndrome.

The rearrangement uses TRBV6-9 and TRBJ2-7; D perhaps matches TRBD1 (5 bases). Per germline, CDR1 MNHGY and CDR2 SVAAGI. CDR3 length: 14 residues. V lost 7 bases and J lost 2, with 15 bases in between. CDR3 protein: CASTDTRDPYEQYF. In DNA, the CDR3 is TGTGCCAGCACGGACACTCGCGACCCCTACGAGCAGTACTTC.

CDR3 residues: CASSVASGGDTGELFF. The CDR3 DNA is TGTGCCAGCAGCGTAGCCTCCGGGGGGGACACCGGGGAGCTGTTTTTT. The rearrangement joins TRBV9 to TRBJ2-2; 8 bases map to TRBD2. The trim removed 0 bases at V and 3 bases at J, leaving 4 bases unmatched. The CDR3 spans 16 residues. Germline V gives CDR1 SGDLS, CDR2 YYNGEE. Full variable domain (missing parts from reference TRBV9 and TRBJ2-2): DSGVTQTPKHLITATGQRVTLRCSPRSGDLSVYWYQQSLDQGLQFLIQYYNGEERAKGNILERFSAQQFPDLHSELNLSSLELGDSALYFCASSVASGGDTGELFFGEGSRLTVL.

The chain is built from TRBV2 and TRBJ2-5; 7 bases are shared with TRBD1. This CDR3 spans 17 amino acids. The V gene end was trimmed by 8 bases and the J gene end by 2 bases; junction bases not matched to a gene: 17. Germline-derived CDR1 and CDR2 are SNHLY and FYNNEI. CDR3 in DNA: TGTGCCAGCGGACGGGACAGACAGACTTTGACTCAAGAGACCCAGTACTTC. Its protein is CASGRDRQTLTQETQYF.

This sequence joins TRBV5-4 and TRBJ2-1, with TRBD2 identical over 9 bases. The CDR3 length is 14 residues. With 5 bases clipped from V and 4 bases from J, the junction kept 4 bases outside the gene matches. Germline-derived CDR1 and CDR2 are SGHNT and YYREEE (reference sequence). The CDR3 sequence is CASSAGGEYNEQFF. The CDR3, as DNA: TGTGCCAGCAGTGCGGGGGGGGAGTACAATGAGCAGTTCTTC.

The V call is TRBV6-2 or TRBV6-3, the J call TRBJ2-7; 9 nucleotides match TRBD2. Germline loops: CDR1 MNHEY, CDR2 SVGEGT. This CDR3 is 14 amino acids long. V shed 2 bases and J 4 bases; nucleotides not matched to a gene: 3. The CDR3, as DNA: TGTGCCAGCAGTTACGGCGGGGGGGCGTACGAGCAGTACTTC. Protein product: CASSYGGGAYEQYF.

This chain joins TRBV18 and TRBJ2-6; D possibly corresponds to TRBD2 (5 bases). The germline gives CDR1 KGHSH, CDR2 LQKENI. V lost 3 bases to trimming and J lost 0 bases, with 9 bases between them. The CDR3 contains 16 residues. The CDR3 is CASSPPGVSGANVLTF. CDR3 nucleotides: TGTGCCAGCTCACCCCCCGGGGTCTCTGGGGCCAACGTCCTGACTTTC.

The table lists this clonotype with a few counts. The chain recombines TRBV12-3 or TRBV12-4 with TRBJ2-2, with 7 bases lining up with TRBD1. V shed 3 bases and J 1 base; nucleotides not matched to a gene: 2. There are 15 residues in the CDR3. CDR3 sequence (DNA): TGTGCCAGCAGTTTGAGGACAGGGAACACCGGGGAGCTGTTTTTT. This encodes CASSLRTGNTGELFF.

This clonotype was found once. The J gene is TRBJ1-2, the V gene TRBV20-1; the match to TRBD1 covers 9 bases. V shed 6 bases and J 4 bases; nucleotides not matched to a gene: 21. Germline CDR1 is DFQATT and CDR2 is SNEGSKA (reference sequence). The length of the CDR3 is 18 residues. CDR3 amino acids: CSALSLLPGQGHGYGYTF. In DNA form, the CDR3 reads TGCAGTGCCTTATCCTTATTACCTGGACAGGGGCATGGCTATGGCTACACCTTC.

The J gene is TRBJ1-2, the V gene TRBV30; the match to TRBD1 covers 9 bases. Looked up from germline, CDR1 is GTSNPN and CDR2 is SVGIG (reference sequence). The CDR3 is 13 amino acids. Trimming cost V 3 bases and J 8 bases; bases outside gene matches: 7. CDR3 coding DNA: TGTGCCTGGAGGGATACAGGGGGCCGCGGCTACACCTTC. Amino acids: CAWRDTGGRGYTF. Based on the CDR3 plus reference TRBV30 and TRBJ1-2, the full variable domain is SQTIHQWPATLVQPVGSPLSLECTVEGTSNPNLYWYRQAAGRGLQLLFYSVGIGQISSEVPQNLSASRPQDRQFILSSKKLLLSDSGFYLCAWRDTGGRGYTFGSGTRLTVV.

The genes are TRBV12-3 or TRBV12-4 and TRBJ2-7; unclear D gene. V was shortened by 8 bases and J by 5 bases, with 13 bases between the two germline ends. This CDR3 is built from 12 residues. The DNA of the CDR3 is TGTGCCAGCCCGCCCCAGCGCCACGAGCAGTACTTC. It translates to CASPPQRHEQYF.

V is TRBV3-1 and J is TRBJ1-4; TRBD1 is a possible D gene (5 bases). Germline V lookup: CDR1 LGHDT, CDR2 YNNKEL (reference sequence). The CDR3 totals 14 residues. With 7 bases removed from V and 7 bases from J, the gap between germline ends came to 16 bases. The CDR3 nucleotides read TGTGCCAGCACCCCCCTAGCGGGGACTGAAAAACTGTTTTTT. Translated, it gives CASTPLAGTEKLFF.